One sample yielded the 10 T cell receptor beta chains listed below, sequenced in a study of T cell changes during pregnancy in multiple sclerosis. Clones were sequenced by immunoSEQ multiplex PCR, and TCRdb holds only the in-frame ones, with some missing. The table shows over 80,000 clones, with 75% to 95% occurring only once. Here the sequenced sample was peripheral blood, taken in the second trimester of pregnancy. Source of these receptors: a female donor in good health, enrolled as a control in a pregnancy study.

J is TRBJ2-3 and V is TRBV5-1, with 7 bases lining up with TRBD1. The trim removed 5 bases at V and 2 bases at J, leaving 5 bases unmatched. The CDR3 spans 14 residues. From germline, CDR1 is SGHRS and CDR2 YFSETQ. The CDR3 spells CASSTGVNTDTQYF. The CDR3 nucleotides are TGCGCCAGCAGTACAGGGGTAAACACAGATACGCAGTATTTT.

The gene calls are TRBV28 and TRBJ1-4, with TRBD1 matching 8 bases. Germline CDR1 is MDHEN and CDR2 is SYDVKM. Losses at the gene ends were 5 bases for V and 6 bases for J; bases not matched to a gene: 8. This CDR3 spans 15 amino acids. The CDR3 reads CASSTRQGLHEKLFF. The CDR3 DNA reads as TGTGCCAGCAGTACTCGACAGGGGTTGCATGAAAAACTGTTTTTT.

As concerns this clone: The sample holds other DNA sequences that translate to the same CDR3. This chain joins TRBV11-2 and TRBJ1-5; no firm D call. V lost 1 base and J lost 4, with 8 bases in between. The CDR3 covers 14 residues. Germline V CDR1 and CDR2: SGHAT, FQNNGV. In DNA form, the CDR3 reads TGTGCCAGCAGCTTAGCTGGAGGGAATCAGCCCCAGCATTTT. Its translation is CASSLAGGNQPQHF.

This clone appeared once. This chain joins TRBV6-1 and TRBJ2-7; possible D gene TRBD1, 6 bases. In germline, CDR1 is MNHNS, CDR2 SASEGT. Between the trimmed V and J ends, which lost 6 bases and 0 bases, there was a span of 12 bases. The CDR3 runs to 14 residues. CDR3: CASRMTGSSYEQYF. The CDR3 coding sequence is TGTGCCAGCAGAATGACAGGTAGCTCCTACGAGCAGTACTTC.

The rearrangement links TRBV6-6 to TRBJ1-3, with 8 bases lining up with TRBD1. Unmatched junction bases numbered 1, after V lost 2 bases and J lost 7 bases. Germline-derived CDR1 and CDR2 are MNHNY and SVGAGI (reference sequence). The CDR3 spans 13 residues. The CDR3 sequence is CASSYQGANTIYF. The CDR3, as DNA: TGTGCCAGCAGTTACCAGGGGGCCAACACCATATATTTT.

The chain combines TRBV19 with TRBJ1-2; weak D call: TRBD1 (6 bases). V was pared by 6 bases and J by 4 bases, with 12 bases between. The CDR3 runs 13 residues. Germline-derived CDR1 and CDR2 are LNHDA and SQIVND (reference sequence). The DNA of the CDR3 is TGTGCCAGTAGGGGGGGGCTCGTCTATGGCTACACCTTC. Amino acids: CASRGGLVYGYTF.

The chain employs TRBV7-2 and TRBJ2-3; 7 bases align to TRBD1. This CDR3 has 14 residues. The germline V gene has CDR1 SGHTA and CDR2 FQGNSA. V shed 7 bases and J 1 base; nucleotides not matched to a gene: 5. The CDR3 spells CASTKGQGTDTQYF. DNA of the CDR3: TGTGCCAGCACTAAAGGACAGGGCACAGATACGCAGTATTTT.

This chain joins TRBV25-1 and TRBJ2-1, with 13 positions matching TRBD2. There are 16 residues in the CDR3. The J segment lost 6 bases and the V segment lost 6 bases, leaving 8 bases of the junction unmatched. Germline values: CDR1 MGHDK, CDR2 SYGVNS. The CDR3 is CASSPATSGRFNEQFF. CDR3 nucleotide sequence: TGTGCCAGCAGCCCCGCGACTAGCGGGAGGTTCAATGAGCAGTTCTTC.

J is TRBJ1-4 and V is TRBV29-1, with D possibly TRBD1 on 5 matching bases. This CDR3 spans 13 amino acids. Trimming removed 5 bases at V and 5 bases at J, with 12 bases between. Germline CDR1 reads SQVTM; CDR2 reads ANQGSEA. The CDR3 here is CSVSGGGNEKLFF. DNA of the CDR3: TGCAGCGTTTCCGGTGGGGGGAATGAAAAACTGTTTTTT. Drawing the rest from reference TRBV29-1 and TRBJ1-4, the complete variable domain is SAVISQKPSRDICQRGTSLTIQCQVDSQVTMMFWYRQQPGQSLTLIATANQGSEATYESGFVIDKFPISRPNLTFSTLTVSNMSPEDSSIYLCSVSGGGNEKLFFGSGTQLSVL.

This chain joins TRBV2 and TRBJ1-3; 7 bases are shared with TRBD1. V was clipped by 0 bases and J by 2 bases; unmatched bases: 1. Germline V gene data show CDR1 as SNHLY and CDR2 as FYNNEI. CDR3 length equals 15 residues. CDR3 in DNA: TGTGCCAGCAGTGAAGCTGACAGGGCTGGAAACACCATATATTTT. Translated: CASSEADRAGNTIYF.